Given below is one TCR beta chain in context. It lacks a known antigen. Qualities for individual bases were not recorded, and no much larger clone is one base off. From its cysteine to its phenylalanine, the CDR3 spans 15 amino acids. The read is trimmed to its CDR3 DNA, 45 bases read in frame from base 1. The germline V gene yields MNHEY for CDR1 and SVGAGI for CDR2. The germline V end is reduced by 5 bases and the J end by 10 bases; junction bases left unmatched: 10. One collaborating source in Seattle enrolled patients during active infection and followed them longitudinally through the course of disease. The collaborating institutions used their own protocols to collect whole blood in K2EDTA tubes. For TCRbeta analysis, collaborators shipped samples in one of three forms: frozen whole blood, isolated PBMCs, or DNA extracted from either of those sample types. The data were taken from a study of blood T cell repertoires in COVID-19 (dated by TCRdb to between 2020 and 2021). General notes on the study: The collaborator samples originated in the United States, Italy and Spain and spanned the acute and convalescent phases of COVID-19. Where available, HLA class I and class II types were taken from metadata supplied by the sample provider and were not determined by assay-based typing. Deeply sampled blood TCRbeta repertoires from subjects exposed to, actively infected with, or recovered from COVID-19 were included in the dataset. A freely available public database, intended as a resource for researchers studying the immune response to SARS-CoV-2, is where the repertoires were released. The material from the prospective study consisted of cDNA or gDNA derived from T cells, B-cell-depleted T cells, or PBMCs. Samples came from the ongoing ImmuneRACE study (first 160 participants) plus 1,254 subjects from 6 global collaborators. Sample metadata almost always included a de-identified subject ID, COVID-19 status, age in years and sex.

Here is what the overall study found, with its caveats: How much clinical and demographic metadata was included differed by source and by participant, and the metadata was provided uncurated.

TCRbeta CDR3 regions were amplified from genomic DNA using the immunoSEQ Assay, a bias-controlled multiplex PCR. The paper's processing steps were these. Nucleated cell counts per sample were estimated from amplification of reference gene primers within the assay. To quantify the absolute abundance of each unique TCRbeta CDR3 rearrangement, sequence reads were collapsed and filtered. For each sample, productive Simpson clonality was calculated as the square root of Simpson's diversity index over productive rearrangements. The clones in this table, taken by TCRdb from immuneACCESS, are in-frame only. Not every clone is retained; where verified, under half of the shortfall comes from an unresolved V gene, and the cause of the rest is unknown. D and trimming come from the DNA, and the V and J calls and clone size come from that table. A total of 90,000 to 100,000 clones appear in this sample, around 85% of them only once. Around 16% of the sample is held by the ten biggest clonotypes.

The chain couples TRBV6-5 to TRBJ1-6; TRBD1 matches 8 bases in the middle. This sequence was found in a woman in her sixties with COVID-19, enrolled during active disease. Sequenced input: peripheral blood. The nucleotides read TGTGCCAGCAGTACCCTAGGACAGGGACAATCACCCCTCCACTTT. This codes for CASSTLGQGQSPLHF.